Following are 25 T cell receptor beta chains from one sample sequenced in a study of T cells in Graves' hyperthyroidism and ophthalmopathy. TCR beta CDR3 regions were amplified from RNA. HTBI primers were used for first-round RT-PCR of the TCR CDR3. TCRdb analysed the multiplex PCR reads with MiXCR anew, one entry per CDR3 protein. The table lists around 350,000 distinct CDR3 sequences, approximately 15% of them singletons. The sequenced sample consisted of blood. The receptors originated from a woman aged 25-40 years with Graves' ophthalmopathy.

This clonotype was found many times. The V gene is TRBV11-2, the J gene TRBJ2-1, with D uncertain. Germline V lookup: CDR1 SGHAT, CDR2 FQNNGV. Trimming took off 0 bases at V and 8 bases at J, with 8 bases between the two ends. CDR3 size: 13 residues. Written as DNA, the CDR3 is TGTGCCAGCAGCTTAGACGGACGTTATGAGCAGTTCTTC. Residues: CASSLDGRYEQFF.

This clonotype was counted many times. The rearrangement uses TRBV12-3 or TRBV12-4 and TRBJ1-1, with unresolved D. CDR3 length: 14 amino acids. Trimming shortened V by 1 base and J by 3 bases, and 9 bases separated the two germline ends. DNA for the CDR3: TGTGCCAGCAGTTTAGGGTGGGCGGACACTGAAGCTTTCTTT. Translated, it gives CASSLGWADTEAFF.

This clonotype was seen repeatedly, ten times or more. J is TRBJ2-7 and V is TRBV18, with unresolved D. V was pared by 3 bases and J by 6 bases, with 15 bases between. The CDR3 has 14 residues. Germline V gene lookup returns CDR1 KGHSH and CDR2 LQKENI. CDR3 loop: CASSPPGRLGEQYF. CDR3 nucleotide sequence: TGTGCCAGCTCACCCCCCGGCAGATTGGGCGAGCAGTACTTC.

This clonotype was recorded at least ten times. The J gene is TRBJ2-2, the V gene TRBV20-1, with D unclear. This CDR3 region has 15 residues. V was cut by 5 bases and J by 2 bases, with 15 bases left in between. Germline loops: CDR1 DFQATT, CDR2 SNEGSKA (reference sequence). The CDR3 region has the DNA TGCAGTGCTGGTACCCCCGGACCAAACACCGGGGAGCTGTTTTTT. This gives the protein CSAGTPGPNTGELFF.

Concerning this clonotype: Possible read error: a much larger clone is one base away. The chain is built from TRBV27 and TRBJ2-2; D is possibly TRBD2 (5 bases). This CDR3 is 16 amino acids long. V shed 5 bases and J shed 0 bases, with 13 bases lying between them. Germline V lookup: CDR1 MNHEY, CDR2 SMNVEV (reference sequence). The CDR3 here is CASSLGGRPNTGELFF. CDR3 nucleotides: TGTGCCAGCAGTCTCGGAGGACGGCCGAACACCGGGGAGCTGTTTTTT.

The chain recombines TRBV28 with TRBJ2-2, with D possibly TRBD2 on 6 matching bases. CDR1 and CDR2 (germline): MDHEN, SYDVKM. V lost 6 bases and J 6 bases, leaving 17 bases between the germline ends. CDR3 size: 15 residues. This chain's CDR3 is CASRGLDSLAGELFF. CDR3 in DNA: TGTGCCAGCAGGGGACTCGACTCTCTCGCCGGGGAGCTGTTTTTT.

This clonotype has only a few counts. The chain links TRBV29-1 to TRBJ1-3; D is ambiguous. The CDR3 sequence is 12 residues long. The germline V gene has CDR1 SQVTM and CDR2 ANQGSEA. Trimming stripped 4 bases from V and 4 bases from J, with 8 bases between. The CDR3 spells CSVVASGNTIYF. In nucleotides, the CDR3 is TGCAGCGTTGTAGCTTCCGGAAACACCATATATTTT.

This clonotype came up a few times. The chain joins TRBV24-1 to TRBJ1-2, with 9 bases fitting TRBD1. CDR3 length equals 14 residues. V lost 2 bases, J lost 7 bases, and 4 bases stayed unmatched. The germline gives CDR1 KGHDR, CDR2 SFDVKD. The CDR3 region is CATSDYRGQSGYTF. The DNA of the CDR3 is TGTGCCACCAGTGATTACAGGGGGCAGTCTGGCTACACCTTC.

In its sample, this clonotype was seen many times. The rearrangement joins TRBV27 to TRBJ2-5, with TRBD1 as a possible D gene (6 bases). V lost 1 base, J lost 2 bases, and 17 bases lay in between. The CDR3 is 17 amino acids. Germline lookup yields CDR1 MNHEY and CDR2 SMNVEV (reference sequence). CDR3 nucleotides: TGTGCCAGCAGTTTATTCCTACAGGGTGGGATGCAAGAGACCCAGTACTTC. Amino acid sequence: CASSLFLQGGMQETQYF.

This clonotype was seen repeatedly, ten times or more. The chain employs TRBV29-1 and TRBJ2-3, with TRBD1 identical over 8 bases. The CDR3 has 14 amino acids. Trimming at V came to 3 bases and at J to 6 bases, leaving 8 bases not matched to a gene. Germline lookup yields CDR1 SQVTM and CDR2 ANQGSEA. The CDR3 spells CSVEFQGARDTQYF. The CDR3 DNA is TGCAGCGTTGAGTTCCAGGGGGCAAGGGATACGCAGTATTTT.

The CDR3 DNA reads TGTGCCAGCAGCCAAGCTCGGCAGAAAAACACTGAAGCTTTCTTT. Amino acids: CASSQARQKNTEAFF. The V and J genes are TRBV4-2 and TRBJ1-1, with unresolved D. The V gene lost 1 base and the J gene lost 2 bases, with 11 bases spanning the gap. The CDR3 is 15 amino acids. The germline V gene encodes CDR1 LGHNA and CDR2 YNFKEQ.

This clonotype appeared many times. This rearrangement joins TRBV3-1 to TRBJ1-1, with 8 bases lining up with TRBD1. Germline loops: CDR1 LGHDT, CDR2 YNNKEL (reference sequence). V shed 0 bases and J 7 bases; nucleotides not matched to a gene: 13. The CDR3 totals 17 residues. The CDR3 spells CASSQESRGRRAYEAFF. CDR3 in DNA: TGTGCCAGCAGCCAAGAAAGCAGGGGGCGTCGGGCCTATGAAGCTTTCTTT.

In this sample, this clonotype turned up many times. The chain carries TRBV27 and TRBJ2-7, with D unresolved. Germline V lookup: CDR1 MNHEY, CDR2 SMNVEV (reference sequence). This CDR3 spans 11 amino acids. Between the trimmed V and J ends, which lost 4 bases and 7 bases, there was a span of 8 bases. This CDR3 reads CASSSLLEQYF. Here the CDR3 DNA reads TGTGCCAGCAGTTCGCTACTGGAGCAGTACTTC.

The sample holds many counts of this clonotype. The chain uses TRBV4-2 and TRBJ2-3; 10 bases align to TRBD2. With 0 bases clipped from V and 2 bases from J, the junction kept 5 bases outside the gene matches. The CDR3 totals 17 residues. Germline CDR1 and CDR2: LGHNA and YNFKEQ. CDR3: CASSQDLLAGDTDTQYF. The CDR3 region has the DNA TGTGCCAGCAGCCAAGATCTTCTAGCGGGGGACACAGATACGCAGTATTTT.

The table lists this clonotype with many counts. This sequence joins TRBV6-1 and TRBJ2-5, with TRBD2 matching over 12 bases. CDR3 length: 16 amino acids. Germline V gene lookup returns CDR1 MNHNS and CDR2 SASEGT. The ends lost 6 bases at V and 5 bases at J; junction bases unmatched: 10. CDR3 nucleotide sequence: TGTGCCAGCAGCCCCCTAGCGGGGGGGCCGAGGGAGACCCAGTACTTC. Amino acid sequence: CASSPLAGGPRETQYF.

This clonotype has ten or more counts. The V call is TRBV3-1, the J call TRBJ2-1; weak D call: TRBD2 (7 bases). From germline, CDR1 is LGHDT and CDR2 YNNKEL (reference sequence). The CDR3 is made up of 14 amino acids. V was clipped by 4 bases and J by 6 bases, with 13 bases between them. The CDR3 sequence: CASSPLRGGNEQFF. The CDR3 DNA follows: TGTGCCAGCAGCCCTTTGAGGGGGGGCAATGAGCAGTTCTTC.

Ten or more counts support this clonotype. The rearrangement uses TRBV28 and TRBJ1-2, with 8 bases that match TRBD1. The CDR3 length is 14 residues. J was trimmed by 4 bases and V by 5 bases; bases with no gene match: 6. Per the germline V gene, CDR1 is MDHEN and CDR2 is SYDVKM. CDR3 residues: CASSRPGGSYGYTF. CDR3 DNA sequence: TGTGCCAGCAGTCGCCCAGGGGGCAGCTATGGCTACACCTTC.

This clonotype showed up many times. This sequence joins TRBV28 and TRBJ1-1, with D perhaps TRBD1 (6 bases). Looked up from germline, CDR1 is MDHEN and CDR2 is SYDVKM. V gave up 3 bases and J gave up 7 bases, with 9 bases separating them. The CDR3 length is 12 residues. The DNA for the CDR3 is TGTGCCAGCAGTTTTGGACAGCGTGAAGCTTTCTTT. It encodes CASSFGQREAFF.

There are a few counts of this clonotype. The V and J genes are TRBV5-5 and TRBJ2-2; 7 nucleotides agree with TRBD1. Unmatched junction bases numbered 8, after V lost 5 bases and J lost 4 bases. Germline V CDR1 and CDR2: SGHKS, YYEKEE (reference sequence). CDR3 length: 15 residues. The CDR3 DNA sequence: TGTGCCAGCAGTGATCGACAGGGTGTCACCGGGGAGCTGTTTTTT. Translation: CASSDRQGVTGELFF.

The table lists this clonotype with many counts. The chain links TRBV5-1 to TRBJ1-1; possibly TRBD1 for D (6 bases). Deletions cut 0 bases from V and 7 bases from J, with 13 bases between. CDR1 and CDR2 from the germline V gene are SGHRS and YFSETQ. The CDR3 length is 14 residues. The CDR3, as DNA: TGCGCCAGCAGCTTGGTTTTGGCGGACAGTGAAGCTTTCTTT. Encoded protein: CASSLVLADSEAFF.

The table lists this clonotype with a few counts. The V gene is TRBV12-3 or TRBV12-4, the J gene TRBJ2-2, with 8 bases matching TRBD2. With 10 bases clipped from V and 1 base from J, the junction kept 8 bases outside the gene matches. The CDR3 is made up of 15 amino acids. The CDR3 nucleotides read TGTGCCACCGGGGGGGGACTACTGAACACCGGGGAGCTGTTTTTT. Amino acids: CATGGGLLNTGELFF.

In regard to this clonotype: At one of its ends the junction is not consistent with the germline gene, which may arise from a read error. The genes are TRBV4-1 and TRBJ2-7; D uncertain. Germline CDR1 is MGHRA and CDR2 is YSYEKL. CDR3 length: 16 residues. This CDR3 reads CTSSQEVPTVTYEQYF. CDR3 coding DNA: TGCACCAGCAGCCAAGAGGTACCGACGGTGACCTACGAGCAGTACTTC.

Ten or more counts support this clonotype. The chain links TRBV28 to TRBJ1-6; D gene uncertain. Germline CDR1 MDHEN, CDR2 SYDVKM. V was cut by 5 bases and J by 7 bases, with 6 bases left in between. The CDR3 runs 12 residues. The CDR3 coding sequence is TGTGCCAGCAGTGCCGGGAATTCACCCCTCCACTTT. Its protein is CASSAGNSPLHF.

This clonotype was found many times. The chain links TRBV2 to TRBJ1-2; 7 nucleotides match TRBD1. Germline V gene sequence: CDR1 SNHLY, CDR2 FYNNEI. The CDR3 spans 14 residues. Trimming removed 5 bases from V and 4 bases from J; junction bases left unmatched: 7. CDR3 sequence (DNA): TGTGCCAGCAGTACCACAGGGGCGGGCTATGGCTACACCTTC. Encoded protein: CASSTTGAGYGYTF.

The V and J genes are TRBV29-1 and TRBJ2-1; 9 bases are shared with TRBD2. CDR3 size: 14 residues. J was trimmed by 7 bases and V by 4 bases; bases with no gene match: 8. CDR1 is SQVTM, CDR2 ANQGSEA, per germline. The CDR3 DNA reads TGCAGCGTTGGACACAGACTAGCGGCTAATGAGCAGTTCTTC. Its translation: CSVGHRLAANEQFF.